Reported below is one T cell receptor beta chain. Its antigen target is currently unknown. Base qualities are not at hand, and no much larger clone is one base apart. The sample is drawn from a study of blood T cell repertoires in COVID-19 (dated by TCRdb to about 2020). For context, the study as a whole: Samples covering the acute and convalescent phases of COVID-19 were provided by collaborators in the United States, Italy and Spain. A freely available public database, intended as a resource for researchers studying the immune response to SARS-CoV-2, is where the repertoires were released. The material from the prospective study consisted of cDNA or gDNA derived from T cells, B-cell-depleted T cells, or PBMCs. HLA class I and class II types, where available, came from metadata supplied by the sample provider rather than from assay-based typing. The samples were drawn from two sources: the first 160 participants of the ongoing ImmuneRACE study, and approximately 1,300 subjects contributed by 6 global collaborators. Deeply sampled blood TCRbeta repertoires from subjects exposed to, actively infected with, or recovered from COVID-19 were included in the dataset. The sample metadata nearly always contained a de-identified subject ID, COVID-19 status, age in years and sex. Broad study findings and their caveats: The amount of clinical and demographic metadata varied by source and participant and was provided uncurated.

The CDR3 measures 15 amino acids from cysteine to phenylalanine. The retained sequence is limited to the CDR3, 45 bases, with the frame set at the first base. From a lookup of the germline V gene, CDR1 and CDR2 are MNHEY and SVGEGT. V is reduced by 3 bases and J by 2 bases, leaving a spacing of 14 bases between them. The collaborating institutions used their own protocols to collect whole blood in K2EDTA tubes. For TCRbeta analysis, collaborators shipped samples in one of three forms: frozen whole blood, isolated PBMCs, or DNA extracted from either of those sample types. TCRbeta CDR3 regions were amplified from genomic DNA by means of the immunoSEQ Assay, a bias-controlled multiplex PCR. On the study's bioinformatics: The number of nucleated cells in each sample was estimated by amplification of reference gene primers within the assay. To quantify the absolute abundance of each unique TCRbeta CDR3 rearrangement, sequence reads were collapsed and filtered. For each sample, productive Simpson clonality was calculated as the square root of Simpson's diversity index over productive rearrangements. The source is immuneACCESS, and TCRdb retained only in-frame sequences with V and J called. Part of the clones is not carried over; for the studies checked, unresolved V genes explain less than half of this, and the remainder is unexplained. The V and J calls and clone size come from that table; D and trimming were worked out from the DNA. The sample records about 210,000 clones, roughly 88% of which are singletons. The ten top clones hold about 8.9% of the sample.

The clonotype was recovered from a man aged 45-65 years with active or convalescent COVID-19. Specimen: peripheral blood. This chain joins TRBV6-2 or TRBV6-3 to TRBJ2-7, and perhaps TRBD2 as D gene, on 6 matching bases. The DNA sequence is as follows: TGTGCCAGCAGTTATGGGCCGCGGGGAGCCTACGAGCAGTACTTC. Its protein is CASSYGPRGAYEQYF.